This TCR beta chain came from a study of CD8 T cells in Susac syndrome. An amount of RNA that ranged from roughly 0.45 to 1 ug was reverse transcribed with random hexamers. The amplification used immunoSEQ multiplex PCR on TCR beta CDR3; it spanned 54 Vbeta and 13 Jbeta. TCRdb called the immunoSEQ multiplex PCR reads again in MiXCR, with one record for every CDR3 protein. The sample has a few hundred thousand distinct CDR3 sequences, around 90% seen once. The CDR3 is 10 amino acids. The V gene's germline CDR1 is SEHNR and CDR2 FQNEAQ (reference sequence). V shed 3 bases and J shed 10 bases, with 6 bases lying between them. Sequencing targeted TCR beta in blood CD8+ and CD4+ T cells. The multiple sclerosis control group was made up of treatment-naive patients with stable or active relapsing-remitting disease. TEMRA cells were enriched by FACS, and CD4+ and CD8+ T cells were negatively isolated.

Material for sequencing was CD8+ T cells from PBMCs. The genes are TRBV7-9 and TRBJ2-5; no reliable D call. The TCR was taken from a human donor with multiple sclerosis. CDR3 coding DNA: TGTGCCAGCAGCTTGTTTCTCCAGTACTTC. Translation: CASSLFLQYF.